The 20 T cell receptor beta chains below come from one sample, sequenced in a study of blood T cell repertoires in COVID-19. The assay was immunoSEQ multiplex PCR, and TCRdb's table has in-frame clones only and misses some. The sample includes 95,000 to 130,000 clones, 90% seen only once; the top ten take 1.8%. What was sequenced was peripheral blood. These receptors all come from a human donor with active COVID-19. The donor label of this sample is uncertain.

The V gene is TRBV6-2 or TRBV6-3, the J gene TRBJ2-7; 9 positions agree with TRBD2. V gave up 5 bases and J gave up 5 bases; unmatched junction bases: 10. This CDR3 spans 15 amino acids. Germline assignment: CDR1 MNHEY and CDR2 SVGEGT. CDR3 amino acids: CASSNDSGGVNEQYF. The DNA of the CDR3 is TGTGCCAGCAGTAACGATAGCGGGGGTGTCAACGAGCAGTACTTC.

This chain uses TRBV18 with TRBJ2-7; TRBD1 matches at 9 bases. Germline trimming cut 2 bases from V and 2 bases from J; bases unmatched to any gene: 4. CDR3 length: 15 amino acids. Germline CDR1 KGHSH, CDR2 LQKENI. DNA for the CDR3: TGTGCCAGCTCACCAAGACAGGGGGACCCCTACGAGCAGTACTTC. This sequence encodes CASSPRQGDPYEQYF.

This chain joins TRBV28 and TRBJ1-6; D perhaps matches TRBD1 (5 bases). There are 14 residues in the CDR3. Trimming pared 3 bases from V and 9 bases from J, leaving 12 bases between. The germline gives CDR1 MDHEN, CDR2 SYDVKM. The CDR3 DNA sequence: TGTGCCAGCAGTTTGGAAGGGGTGTCTTCACCCCTCCACTTT. Translating it yields CASSLEGVSSPLHF.

V is TRBV4-3 and J is TRBJ2-3; TRBD1 is a possible D gene (7 bases). The CDR3 totals 12 residues. CDR1 and CDR2 from the germline V gene are LGHNA and YSLEER. With 4 bases removed from V and 13 bases from J, the gap between germline ends came to 15 bases. CDR3 sequence (DNA): TGCGCCAGCAGCCTAAGACAGGGAGGCAAGTATTTT. Translation: CASSLRQGGKYF.

The V call is TRBV11-2, the J call TRBJ2-7; 11 nucleotides agree with TRBD1. From germline, CDR1 is SGHAT and CDR2 FQNNGV. CDR3 size: 17 residues. Trimming at V came to 6 bases and at J to 0 bases, leaving 10 bases not matched to a gene. This chain's CDR3 is CASRHPGQGGGSYEQYF. The DNA for the CDR3 is TGTGCCAGCAGACACCCGGGACAGGGGGGGGGCTCCTACGAGCAGTACTTC.

V and J are TRBV4-3 and TRBJ1-2; no clear D gene. V lost 1 base and J lost 0, with 6 bases in between. The CDR3 has 14 amino acids. The germline CDR1 and CDR2 sequences are LGHNA and YSLEER. The CDR3 protein is CASSQAGSNYGYTF. The CDR3 DNA is TGCGCCAGCAGCCAAGCGGGTTCTAACTATGGCTACACCTTC.

The genes are TRBV7-8 and TRBJ2-7; 7 bases align to TRBD1. The CDR3 spans 15 residues. The ends lost 1 base at V and 3 bases at J; junction bases unmatched: 6. Germline V lookup: CDR1 SGHVS, CDR2 FQNEAQ. The CDR3 region has the DNA TGTGCCAGCAGCTTAGAGGGGCAGGGGGACTACGAGCAGTACTTC. Protein product: CASSLEGQGDYEQYF.

This clone was seen only a few times. This chain uses TRBV5-6 with TRBJ1-1; TRBD1 might be the D (5 bases). V gave up 8 bases and J gave up 1 base, with 18 bases separating them. Germline lookup yields CDR1 SGHDT and CDR2 YYEEEE. The CDR3 runs to 15 residues. CDR3 in amino acids: CASMNGLRANTEAFF. CDR3 coding DNA: TGTGCCAGTATGAATGGTCTCAGGGCGAACACTGAAGCTTTCTTT.

The CDR3 sequence is CASSPISSGGTSLRTDTQYF. As DNA, the CDR3 is TGTGCCAGCAGCCCCATTTCTAGCGGGGGGACCTCACTAAGAACAGATACGCAGTATTTT. The chain joins TRBV7-3 to TRBJ2-3; 11 bases are a match to TRBD2. This CDR3 region has 20 residues. With 5 bases clipped from V and 3 bases from J, the junction kept 19 bases outside the gene matches. CDR1 is SGHTA, CDR2 FQGTGA, per germline.

This sequence joins TRBV10-3 and TRBJ1-2; TRBD1 matches 10 bases. The germline CDR1 and CDR2 sequences are ENHRY and SYGVKD. V trimming: 6 bases; J trimming: 4 bases; junction bases outside the gene matches: 8. The CDR3 loop spans 15 amino acids. For the CDR3, the DNA is TGTGCCATCAGAGAGGGGACAGGGGTCATCTATGGCTACACCTTC. Translated, it gives CAIREGTGVIYGYTF.

V and J are TRBV7-9 and TRBJ2-7, with 12 bases fitting TRBD1. V shed 0 bases and J 6 bases; nucleotides not matched to a gene: 3. This CDR3 is built from 15 residues. CDR1 SEHNR and CDR2 FQNEAQ come from the germline V gene (reference sequence). This CDR3 reads CASSLAGTGGLEQYF. CDR3 DNA sequence: TGTGCCAGCAGCTTAGCGGGGACAGGGGGCCTCGAGCAGTACTTC. Using reference TRBV7-9 and TRBJ2-7 for the parts outside the CDR3, the full variable domain is DTGVSQNPRHKITKRGQNVTFRCDPISEHNRLYWYRQTLGQGPEFLTYFQNEAQLEKSRLLSDRFSAERPKGSFSTLEIQRTEQGDSAMYLCASSLAGTGGLEQYFGPGTRLTVT.

The chain combines TRBV13 with TRBJ2-5, with D possibly TRBD2 on 5 matching bases. V lost 5 bases and J 5 bases, leaving 12 bases between the germline ends. Germline assignment: CDR1 PRHDT and CDR2 FYEKMQ (reference sequence). This CDR3 is 13 amino acids long. This CDR3 is CASSPWPGETQYF. Here the CDR3 DNA reads TGTGCCAGCAGCCCGTGGCCGGGGGAGACCCAGTACTTC.

The V call is TRBV11-2, the J call TRBJ2-7; TRBD1 matches at 8 bases. There are 13 residues in the CDR3. Per the germline V gene, CDR1 is SGHAT and CDR2 is FQNNGV. V shed 0 bases, J shed 5 bases, and the junction held 0 bases outside the gene matches. CDR3 DNA: TGTGCCAGCAGCTTAGACAGGGGGCACGAGCAGTACTTC. It encodes CASSLDRGHEQYF.

In its sample, this clone was seen once. This chain links TRBV4-2 with TRBJ2-7; 9 nucleotides agree with TRBD1. CDR3 length: 16 amino acids. Looked up from germline, CDR1 is LGHNA and CDR2 is YNFKEQ. The V and J ends lost 3 bases and 1 base, in that order; junction bases with no gene match: 7. CDR3 DNA sequence: TGTGCCAGCAGCCACCCACAGGGGGCGAATTCCTACGAGCAGTACTTC. Protein product: CASSHPQGANSYEQYF.

The chain carries TRBV28 and TRBJ1-5; D not resolved. The CDR3 covers 15 residues. CDR1 and CDR2 (germline): MDHEN, SYDVKM. V was shortened by 6 bases and J by 0 bases, with 12 bases between the two germline ends. CDR3 residues: CASSSWPDSNQPQHF. The CDR3 DNA is TGTGCCAGCAGCTCCTGGCCCGATAGCAATCAGCCCCAGCATTTT.

V and J are TRBV7-9 and TRBJ2-5; unclear D gene. The germline V gene encodes CDR1 SEHNR and CDR2 FQNEAQ (reference sequence). The CDR3 sequence is 12 residues long. Deletions cut 4 bases from V and 5 bases from J, with 8 bases between. This CDR3 is CASSSIEETQYF. CDR3 DNA: TGTGCCAGCAGCTCCATTGAGGAGACCCAGTACTTC. The variable domain in full, completed from reference TRBV7-9 and TRBJ2-5, reads DTGVSQNPRHKITKRGQNVTFRCDPISEHNRLYWYRQTLGQGPEFLTYFQNEAQLEKSRLLSDRFSAERPKGSFSTLEIQRTEQGDSAMYLCASSSIEETQYFGPGTRLLVL.

The V gene is TRBV27, the J gene TRBJ2-4, with D perhaps matching TRBD1 (6 bases). V was trimmed by 4 bases and J by 0 bases, leaving 25 bases between them. Germline V gene data show CDR1 as MNHEY and CDR2 as SMNVEV (reference sequence). The CDR3 runs to 20 residues. CDR3 DNA: TGTGCCAGCAGTTCCCAATCCCCCCTAATTTGGGGGCTAGCCAAAAACATTCAGTACTTC. Residues: CASSSQSPLIWGLAKNIQYF.

This chain connects TRBV4-3 to TRBJ1-2; D unresolved. V was pared by 1 base and J by 4 bases, with 7 bases between. The CDR3 is made up of 13 amino acids. The germline V gene has CDR1 LGHNA and CDR2 YSLEER. CDR3 region: CASSQGLSYGYTF. CDR3 coding DNA: TGCGCCAGCAGCCAAGGACTGAGCTATGGCTACACCTTC.

V gene TRBV29-1 combines with J gene TRBJ2-3, with D perhaps TRBD2 (7 bases). This CDR3 is 15 amino acids long. V was shortened by 7 bases and J by 2 bases, with 19 bases between the two germline ends. CDR1 is SQVTM, CDR2 ANQGSEA, per germline. For the CDR3, the DNA is TGCAGCGCCGATGGGGGGGGGCCGAACACAGATACGCAGTATTTT. Translation: CSADGGGPNTDTQYF.

In this sample, this clone turned up a few times. This sequence joins TRBV7-2 and TRBJ1-5; no firm D call. V lost 5 bases, J lost 9 bases, and 20 bases lay in between. Germline V gene sequence: CDR1 SGHTA, CDR2 FQGNSA. The CDR3 extends over 15 amino acids. In DNA, the CDR3 is TGTGCCAGCAGCCCAAACCCGGGTCACATTGCGCCCCAGCATTTT. Its protein is CASSPNPGHIAPQHF.